This T cell receptor beta chain stems from a study of shared clonotypes between healthy human individuals. Whole-study results and caveats: Naive subsets typically showed greater estimated richness than memory subsets. Across a handful of donors, naive CD4 shared approximately 4.5%, naive CD8 more than 3%, memory CD4 roughly 2.2%, memory CD8 about 0.4%.

The V gene lost 3 bases and the J gene lost 7 bases, with 16 bases spanning the gap. The CDR3 is made up of 16 amino acids. Germline-derived CDR1 and CDR2 are SGHTA and FQGNSA. Naive CD8 isolation took CD45RO-negative cells positively selected for CCR7 and excluded terminally differentiated effector memory CD45RA+ cells. About this clone: Its matching antigen is unknown.

TCRdb's table, derived via immunoSEQ multiplex PCR, lists solely in-frame clones and lacks some. The sample yields around 2,100,000 clones, approximately 95% seen once. V usage is TRBV7-2 and J usage is TRBJ1-6; D is possibly TRBD1 (5 bases). Sequenced material: naive CD8+ T cells sorted from blood. This receptor was obtained from a man younger than 35 in good health. The CDR3 DNA sequence: TGTGCCAGCAGCTTGGCCCCACAGGCCACCAATTCACCCCTCCACTTT. Amino acids: CASSLAPQATNSPLHF.